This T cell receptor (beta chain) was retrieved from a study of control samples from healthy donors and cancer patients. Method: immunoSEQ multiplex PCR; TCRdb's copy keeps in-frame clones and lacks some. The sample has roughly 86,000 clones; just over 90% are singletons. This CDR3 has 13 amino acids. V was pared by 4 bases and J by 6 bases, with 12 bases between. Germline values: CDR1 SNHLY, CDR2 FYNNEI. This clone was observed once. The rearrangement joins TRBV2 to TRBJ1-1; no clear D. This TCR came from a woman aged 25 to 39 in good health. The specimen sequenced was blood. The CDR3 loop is CASSGREVSEAFF. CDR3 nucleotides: TGTGCCAGCAGTGGAAGAGAGGTATCTGAAGCTTTCTTT.